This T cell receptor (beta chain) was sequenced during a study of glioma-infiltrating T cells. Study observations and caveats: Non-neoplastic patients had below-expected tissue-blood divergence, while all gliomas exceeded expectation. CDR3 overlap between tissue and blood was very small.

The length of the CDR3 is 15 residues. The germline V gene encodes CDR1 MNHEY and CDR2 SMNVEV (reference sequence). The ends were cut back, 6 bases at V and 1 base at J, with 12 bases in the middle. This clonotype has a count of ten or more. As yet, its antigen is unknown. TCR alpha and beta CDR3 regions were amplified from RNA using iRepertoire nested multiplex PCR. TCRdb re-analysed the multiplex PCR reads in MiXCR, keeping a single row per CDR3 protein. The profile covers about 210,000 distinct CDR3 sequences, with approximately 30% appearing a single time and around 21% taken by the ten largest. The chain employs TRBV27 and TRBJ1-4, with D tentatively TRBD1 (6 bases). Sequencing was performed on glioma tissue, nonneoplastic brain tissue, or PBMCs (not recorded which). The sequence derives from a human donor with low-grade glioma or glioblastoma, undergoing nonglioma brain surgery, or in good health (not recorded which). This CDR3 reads CASSTGAGTNEKLFF. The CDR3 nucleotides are TGTGCCAGCAGCACGGGGGCAGGAACTAATGAAAAACTGTTTTTT.